These 28 T cell receptor beta chains were all obtained from the same sample, sequenced in a study of T cell responses to AZD1222 COVID-19 vaccine. Clones were read by immunoSEQ multiplex PCR, and TCRdb kept only the in-frame ones, dropping some. The sample contains roughly 67,000 clones, over 60% of which appear only once. The sample here was peripheral blood, taken on day 0 of AZD1222 vaccination. Source of these receptors: an adult in good health.

This chain joins TRBV13 and TRBJ2-5; D ambiguous. CDR1 and CDR2 (germline): PRHDT, FYEKMQ (reference sequence). This CDR3 has 11 residues. Trimming removed 4 bases at V and 4 bases at J, with 4 bases between. The CDR3 here is CASSSGETQYF. As DNA, the CDR3 is TGTGCCAGCAGCTCTGGAGAGACCCAGTACTTC.

The chain joins TRBV6-4 to TRBJ2-7; 10 bases align to TRBD2. CDR1 MRHNA and CDR2 SNTAGT come from the germline V gene. Losses at the gene ends were 3 bases for V and 0 bases for J; bases not matched to a gene: 11. The CDR3 is 18 amino acids. DNA of the CDR3: TGTGCCAGCAGTGAAAGGAATAGCGGGGGGCCGAGCTCCTACGAGCAGTACTTC. Translation: CASSERNSGGPSSYEQYF.

V and J are TRBV28 and TRBJ2-3; D remains unclear. Germline CDR1 reads MDHEN; CDR2 reads SYDVKM. CDR3 length: 12 residues. V gave up 6 bases and J gave up 3 bases, with 7 bases separating them. The CDR3 spells CASSRVTDTQYF. In nucleotides, the CDR3 is TGTGCCAGCAGCCGGGTAACAGATACGCAGTATTTT.

This clone was counted once. CDR3 amino acids: CASSSGLTEQFF. The CDR3 nucleotides read TGTGCCAGCAGCTCGGGACTGACGGAGCAGTTCTTC. The chain carries TRBV7-6 and TRBJ2-1; perhaps TRBD2 as D (6 bases). The CDR3 contains 12 residues. Germline CDR1 SGHVS, CDR2 FNYEAQ. Trimming took 4 bases from V and 10 from J, leaving 11 bases between them.

The genes are TRBV6-5 and TRBJ1-1; 9 bases fit TRBD1. CDR1 MNHEY and CDR2 SVGAGI come from the germline V gene. The CDR3 extends over 15 amino acids. Losses at the gene ends were 2 bases for V and 8 bases for J; bases not matched to a gene: 9. The chain's CDR3 is CASSYGSGQGPEAFF. Here the CDR3 DNA reads TGTGCCAGCAGTTACGGCTCGGGACAGGGACCCGAAGCTTTCTTT.

V gene TRBV5-1 combines with J gene TRBJ1-6, with a tentative D call TRBD1 (6 bases). The CDR3 has 15 amino acids. V shed 4 bases and J shed 6 bases, with 14 bases lying between them. Germline lookup yields CDR1 SGHRS and CDR2 YFSETQ. The CDR3 nucleotides are TGCGCCAGCAGCATCACAGGGTCTAGTAATTCACCCCTCCACTTT. As protein: CASSITGSSNSPLHF.

The chain combines TRBV5-8 with TRBJ2-3; the D gene is possibly TRBD2 (5 bases). This CDR3 contains 15 residues. Germline CDR1 and CDR2: SGHTS and YDEGEE. Trimming cost V 1 base and J 4 bases, with 13 bases left between them. This chain's CDR3 is CASSLRVAMADTQYF. The CDR3 nucleotides read TGTGCCAGCAGCTTGCGAGTAGCGATGGCAGATACGCAGTATTTT.

The chain has TRBV27 and TRBJ2-7; 7 positions agree with TRBD1. The germline V gene has CDR1 MNHEY and CDR2 SMNVEV (reference sequence). Trimming took 6 bases from V and 1 from J; bases not matched to a gene: 6. This CDR3 is built from 14 residues. CDR3 amino acids: CASSRQGQSYEQYF. In DNA, the CDR3 is TGTGCCAGCAGCCGCCAGGGACAGTCCTACGAGCAGTACTTC.

The chain joins TRBV19 to TRBJ1-4, with TRBD1 matching 8 bases. After removal of 5 bases from V and 7 bases from J, the junction contained 15 bases not matched to a gene. The germline gives CDR1 LNHDA, CDR2 SQIVND (reference sequence). CDR3 size: 17 residues. In DNA form, the CDR3 reads TGTGCCAGTAGTTTTTTGGACAGGGTAGGGGTTGGTGAAAAACTGTTTTTT. Its protein product is CASSFLDRVGVGEKLFF. Filled out from reference TRBV19 and TRBJ1-4, the complete variable domain reads DGGITQSPKYLFRKEGQNVTLSCEQNLNHDAMYWYRQDPGQGLRLIYYSQIVNDFQKGDIAEGYSVSREKKESFPLTVTSAQKNPTAFYLCASSFLDRVGVGEKLFFGSGTQLSVL.

V gene TRBV4-1 combines with J gene TRBJ2-7; tentatively, D is TRBD1 (5 bases). The CDR3 is 16 amino acids. The germline CDR1 and CDR2 sequences are MGHRA and YSYEKL. V lost 4 bases and J lost 3, with 19 bases in between. CDR3 amino acids: CASSPYRAGRNYEQYF. In DNA, the CDR3 is TGCGCCAGCAGCCCCTATAGGGCAGGGCGAAACTACGAGCAGTACTTC.

The chain couples TRBV5-4 to TRBJ2-2, with D possibly matching TRBD1 (6 bases). Between the trimmed V and J ends, which lost 4 bases and 6 bases, there was a span of 16 bases. The CDR3 consists of 15 residues. CDR1 and CDR2 (germline): SGHNT, YYREEE (reference sequence). The CDR3 sequence is CASSHRVQDAGELFF. CDR3 bases: TGTGCCAGCAGCCACAGGGTGCAGGATGCCGGGGAGCTGTTTTTT.

The V and J genes are TRBV21-1 and TRBJ1-2; the tabulated D call, TRBD1, remains unverified against the DNA. TRBV21-1 is given as a pseudogene. The length of the CDR3 is 13 residues. CDR3 DNA sequence: TGTGCCAGCAGCCCTGACAGGGGCTATGGCTACACCTTC. It translates to CASSPDRGYGYTF.

The V and J genes are TRBV9 and TRBJ2-7; TRBD2 matches 10 bases. V lost 2 bases to trimming and J lost 2 bases; unmatched junction nucleotides: 16. The CDR3 runs to 19 residues. The germline V gene has CDR1 SGDLS and CDR2 YYNGEE. In DNA form, the CDR3 reads TGTGCCAGCAGCGTTGAGAAGGGCCGGGGACTAGCGACCCCCTACGAGCAGTACTTC. The encoded protein is CASSVEKGRGLATPYEQYF.

The V call is TRBV15, the J call TRBJ1-5; unclear D gene. The CDR3 contains 13 residues. CDR1 LNHNV and CDR2 YYDKDF come from the germline V gene (reference sequence). V shed 3 bases and J shed 4 bases, with 7 bases lying between them. The CDR3 sequence is CATSRDLNQPQHF. CDR3 DNA: TGTGCCACCAGCAGGGACTTAAATCAGCCCCAGCATTTT.

The chain joins TRBV5-1 to TRBJ1-6; possible D gene TRBD1, 5 bases. V was clipped by 2 bases and J by 10 bases, with 13 bases between them. The CDR3 sequence is 14 residues long. Germline V lookup: CDR1 SGHRS, CDR2 YFSETQ. The CDR3 sequence: CASSFRDVGSPLHF. The CDR3 nucleotides are TGCGCCAGCAGCTTCAGGGATGTAGGGTCACCCCTCCACTTT.

The chain has TRBV6-5 and TRBJ1-2; D is uncertain. CDR3 size: 11 residues. From germline, CDR1 is MNHEY and CDR2 SVGAGI. CDR3 sequence: CASWGNYGYTF. CDR3 sequence (DNA): TGTGCTAGTTGGGGAAACTATGGCTACACCTTC.

The chain links TRBV5-4 to TRBJ2-7; weak D call: TRBD2 (6 bases). V lost 0 bases and J lost 10, with 14 bases in between. This CDR3 is 13 amino acids long. Germline V CDR1 and CDR2: SGHNT, YYREEE (reference sequence). DNA for the CDR3: TGTGCCAGCAGCTTGGACCCGGGGGATTTCCAGTACTTC. Encoded protein: CASSLDPGDFQYF.

The gene calls are TRBV6-5 and TRBJ2-1; TRBD2 might be the D (7 bases). Germline CDR1 and CDR2: MNHEY and SVGAGI. The V end was cut by 7 bases, the J end by 6 bases, with 16 bases between. CDR3 length equals 14 residues. This chain's CDR3 is CASMGGAPANEQFF. In nucleotides, the CDR3 is TGTGCCAGCATGGGGGGGGCTCCCGCCAATGAGCAGTTCTTC.

V is TRBV4-1 and J is TRBJ2-7; 8 bases are a match to TRBD1. CDR1 is MGHRA and CDR2 is YSYEKL in the germline V gene. CDR3 length: 14 residues. Trimming cost V 3 bases and J 5 bases; bases outside gene matches: 6. The CDR3 protein is CASSHTLQGDEQYF. The CDR3 DNA is TGCGCCAGCAGCCATACCCTACAGGGGGACGAGCAGTACTTC.

This clone appeared a few times. V and J are TRBV6-1 and TRBJ2-4; 12 positions agree with TRBD2. This CDR3 comprises 17 residues. CDR1 is MNHNS, CDR2 SASEGT, per germline. V lost 4 bases and J lost 7; bases outside the gene matches: 11. Written as DNA, the CDR3 is TGTGCCAGCAGTGCAGGTCTAGCGGGGGGGCAGGGGAACATTCAGTACTTC. This sequence encodes CASSAGLAGGQGNIQYF.

This chain uses TRBV18 with TRBJ2-6; the D call may be TRBD1 or TRBD2 (5 bases each). The CDR3 contains 20 residues. The V gene lost 0 bases and the J gene lost 0 bases, with 18 bases spanning the gap. From germline, CDR1 is KGHSH and CDR2 LQKENI. CDR3 DNA: TGTGCCAGCTCACCACCGAGGGTAAGGGGCGGCGGCTCTGGGGCCAACGTCCTGACTTTC. Amino acids: CASSPPRVRGGGSGANVLTF.

This clone was seen a single time. The chain combines TRBV3-1 (or the pseudogene TRBV3-2) with TRBJ2-3, with 9 nucleotides matching TRBD2. The CDR3 extends over 15 amino acids. Per germline, CDR1 LGHDT and CDR2 YNNKEL (reference sequence). V lost 5 bases and J lost 9; bases outside the gene matches: 12. In DNA form, the CDR3 reads TGTGCCAGCAGCGTCCAGGGCGGGGGGGGCTCCACGCAGTATTTT. Its protein is CASSVQGGGGSTQYF.

The chain combines TRBV27 with TRBJ2-2; D not resolved. Germline V gives CDR1 MNHEY, CDR2 SMNVEV (reference sequence). V was trimmed by 6 bases and J by 4 bases, leaving 9 bases between them. This CDR3 region has 13 residues. The DNA for the CDR3 is TGTGCCAGCAGCCCCTTGACCACCGGGGAGCTGTTTTTT. It is translated as CASSPLTTGELFF.

This sequence joins TRBV6-5 and TRBJ1-2; TRBD1 matches 7 bases. There are 13 residues in the CDR3. Germline loops: CDR1 MNHEY, CDR2 SVGAGI. With V trimmed by 6 bases and J by 7 bases, 8 bases remained unmatched. DNA for the CDR3: TGTGCCAGCAGCGAGGGACAGTACCGTGGCTACACCTTC. This encodes CASSEGQYRGYTF.

This rearrangement joins TRBV6-5 to TRBJ1-2; D unclear. V was clipped by 2 bases and J by 2 bases, with 9 bases between them. The CDR3 consists of 14 residues. CDR1 is MNHEY, CDR2 SVGAGI, per germline. The CDR3 sequence: CASSYRRTNYGYTF. The DNA for the CDR3 is TGTGCCAGCAGTTACCGACGGACGAACTATGGCTACACCTTC.

The J gene is TRBJ2-1, the V gene TRBV18; no clear D gene. CDR3 length equals 14 residues. V shed 4 bases and J shed 0 bases, with 7 bases lying between them. The germline gives CDR1 KGHSH, CDR2 LQKENI. CDR3 nucleotides: TGTGCCAGCTCACTACGGAGCTCCTACAATGAGCAGTTCTTC. Residues: CASSLRSSYNEQFF.

This clone has only one observation. V usage is TRBV29-1 and J usage is TRBJ1-4; 7 positions match TRBD1. After removal of 6 bases from V and 7 bases from J, the junction contained 11 bases not matched to a gene. Germline lookup yields CDR1 SQVTM and CDR2 ANQGSEA. CDR3 length: 14 residues. The chain's CDR3 is CSVIIGTVREKLFF. The DNA of the CDR3 is TGCAGCGTAATAATCGGGACAGTGCGTGAAAAACTGTTTTTT.

The chain uses TRBV30 and TRBJ2-7; D gene ambiguous. Germline assignment: CDR1 GTSNPN and CDR2 SVGIG (reference sequence). CDR3 size: 13 residues. V was clipped by 5 bases and J by 2 bases, with 13 bases between them. CDR3 residues: CAWVTVSPYEQYF. DNA of the CDR3: TGTGCCTGGGTTACAGTTTCCCCCTACGAGCAGTACTTC.